The present entry profiles one TCR beta chain with its context. These data originate in a study of blood T cell repertoires in COVID-19. Clones were sequenced by immunoSEQ multiplex PCR, and TCRdb holds only the in-frame ones, with some missing. This sample has 50,000 to 80,000 clones; roughly 88% occur once, and the top ten carry more than 5%. CDR3 length equals 15 residues. Per the germline V gene, CDR1 is MNHEY and CDR2 is SMNVEV (reference sequence). V trimming: 0 bases; J trimming: 10 bases; junction bases outside the gene matches: 9. The sequencing sample was made of peripheral blood. The rearrangement uses TRBV27 and TRBJ1-5, with 7 nucleotides matching TRBD1. This receptor was obtained from an older woman with acute or convalescent COVID-19. The CDR3 bases are TGTGCCAGCAGTTTATCCTCGCAGGGGGAGGTCCCCCAGCATTTT. This encodes CASSLSSQGEVPQHF.